This T cell receptor (beta chain) was found in a study of beta chain features in type 1 diabetes. The CDR3 runs 14 residues. Germline assignment: CDR1 KGHSH and CDR2 LQKENI. The V gene lost 3 bases and the J gene lost 3 bases, with 11 bases spanning the gap. A remark on this clone: What it recognizes is unknown. This sample includes further DNA sequences coding for the same CDR3.

Study-level results: The study found that naive, central memory and Treg TCRB repertoires appeared more similar in patients than in healthy donors. All four CD4+ subsets from Type 1 diabetes patients carried moderately but significantly shorter TCRB CDR3s.

The sequenced template was cDNA made from the entire isolated RNA. Only in-frame clones appear in the TCRdb table, and some are missing; sequencing was by immunoSEQ multiplex PCR. The repertoire has hundreds of thousands of clones, roughly 12% of them found once; the top ten carry 0.008% to 0.011%. The sequenced material came from naive CD4+ T cells from blood. V usage is TRBV18 and J usage is TRBJ1-2; maybe TRBD1 (5 bases). The sequence was obtained from a woman in her late teens or twenties with type 1 diabetes. The CDR3 reads CASSPGQGDYGYTF. In nucleotides, the CDR3 is TGTGCCAGCTCACCGGGGCAGGGCGACTATGGCTACACCTTC.